This TCR beta chain stems from a study of control samples from healthy donors and cancer patients. TCRdb's copy holds only in-frame clones and misses some; the assay was immunoSEQ multiplex PCR. Of under 85,000 clones listed, roughly nine tenths are singletons. V gave up 2 bases and J gave up 3 bases; unmatched junction bases: 2. Germline V gene lookup returns CDR1 SGHRS and CDR2 YFSETQ. The CDR3 runs to 14 residues. The receptor's source is a man aged 60-69 years with colorectal cancer. Source material: PBMCs. The V gene is TRBV5-1, the J gene TRBJ1-1; 9 positions match TRBD1. The CDR3 DNA follows: TGCGCCAGCAGCTTAGACAGGGGGGACACTGAAGCTTTCTTT. This gives the protein CASSLDRGDTEAFF.